This T cell receptor beta chain was captured in a study of T cells after yellow fever vaccination. MiXCR was run by TCRdb on the 5' RACE reads, yielding one entry per CDR3 protein. Here the sample spans about 45,000 distinct CDR3 sequences, roughly 7.1% being singletons. Germline loops: CDR1 SGHAT, CDR2 FQNNGV. The CDR3 contains 15 residues. Trimming took 5 bases from V and 3 from J; bases not matched to a gene: 10. This clonotype occurred many times. The chain couples TRBV11-2 to TRBJ2-7, with TRBD1 matching 7 bases. The clonotype originates from a man aged 25-40 years who received the YFV17D yellow fever vaccine. Sample: CD8+ T cells not binding an NS4B(214-222) dextramer, sorted from PBMCs, taken 45 days after the yellow fever booster vaccination. The CDR3 loop reads CASSKTQGTYYEQYF. CDR3 nucleotides: TGTGCCAGCAGCAAAACACAGGGGACGTACTACGAGCAGTACTTC.